This TCR beta chain appears in the sequencing data of a study of glioma-infiltrating T cells (dated by TCRdb to about 2016). In the study overall: Sequencing of TCR alpha- and beta-chain repertoires was performed on glioma tissue, on non-neoplastic brain tissue, and on matched peripheral blood mononuclear cells. Three low-grade glioma patients, seven to nine primary glioblastoma patients, and three non-glioma patients who contributed non-neoplastic brain tissue made up the paired cohort. To gauge divergence between tissue and blood T-cell populations, every tissue-infiltrating repertoire was compared against the peripheral blood repertoire from the same patient.

From cysteine to phenylalanine, the CDR3 is 13 amino acids long. Just the 39-base CDR3 DNA is kept, in frame starting at base 1. The trim is 7 bases for V and 5 bases for J, with a gap of 12 bases between the germline ends. Via the germline V gene, CDR1 is MNHNS and CDR2 SASEGT. General conclusions and limits of the study: VJ-independent divergence between tissue and blood was below expectation in non-neoplastic patients but above expectation in all gliomas, especially low-grade gliomas. Only a very small number of CDR3 sequences turned up in both tissue and blood, a result put down to high CDR3 diversity combined with limited sampling. Group comparisons were based on small numbers of patients: three non-neoplastic, three low-grade glioma and about eight glioblastoma patients.

In regard to this clonotype: The antigen this receptor binds is unknown. No base qualities exist here, and no much larger clone lies one base off it.

The iRepertoire nested amplicon-rescue multiplex PCR (arm-PCR) platform was used to amplify TCR alpha and beta CDR3 regions from RNA. One-step reverse transcription and amplification used roughly 95-450 ng of tissue mRNA or PBMC total RNA as input. Following bead purification, Illumina adapters were added by a secondary multiplex PCR, and libraries between 200 and 400 bp were gel-purified. Demultiplexing relied on internal 6-nucleotide barcodes carried by the libraries. The libraries were sequenced on an Illumina MiSeq using 2x220 or 2x250 nucleotide paired-end reads. The authors' pipeline ran thus. Paired reads were merged using FLASH 1.2.11 and aligned with BWA-MEM to the GRCh37 human genome, and TRA and TRB reads were then extracted. An IMGT-derived reference of cassette sequences and CDR3 motifs, with pseudogenes included, was used for V and J assignment. Three-frame translation of reads was performed, and productive CDR3s were defined as those with a C...FGXG motif and no stop codons. Clonotypes were defined as unique combinations of V-J cassette pair and CDR3 amino acid sequence. Hamming distance filtering was applied to reads, with thresholds set by the sequence error rate of each sample in mapped regions. The public reads were reanalyzed by TCRdb: fastp trimming at Q25, MiXCR alignment, in-frame beta chains only. Rows are unified per CDR3 protein, each entry keeping the most common DNA and genes. What appears here as the V and J calls and clone size reflects TCRdb's work, not the paper's. A total of under 150,000 distinct CDR3 sequences appear in this sample, approximately 40% of them only once. The ten largest clones capture 20% to 25% of the sample.

The source of this sequence is a human donor with low-grade glioma or glioblastoma, undergoing nonglioma brain surgery, or in good health (not recorded which). Sequencing was done on a sample of glioma tissue, nonneoplastic brain tissue, or PBMCs (not recorded which). Rearrangement joined TRBV6-1 to TRBJ2-1; no D gene is confidently identified. The nucleotide sequence is given as TGTGCCAGCAAGGCCTGGTCGGACAATGAGCAGTTCTTC. This translates into CASKAWSDNEQFF.